This passage covers 28 T cell receptor beta chains from one sample sequenced in a study of control samples from healthy donors and cancer patients. The repertoire was sequenced with immunoSEQ multiplex PCR; TCRdb's copy has only in-frame clones and lacks some. The table lists 60,000 to 85,000 clones, 80% to 95% of them singletons. Sequencing used blood. Source of these receptors: a woman in her sixties or seventies in good health.

The gene calls are TRBV3-1 (or the pseudogene TRBV3-2) and TRBJ2-5; D gene ambiguous. CDR1 is LGHDT and CDR2 is YNNKEL in the germline V gene (reference sequence). The CDR3 has 11 residues. The ends were cut back, 10 bases at V and 1 base at J, with 7 bases in the middle. The CDR3 bases are TGTGCCATTCGCAGCCAAGAGACCCAGTACTTC. Protein product: CAIRSQETQYF.

The rearrangement uses TRBV13 and TRBJ2-1; 16 bases align to TRBD2. The length of the CDR3 is 21 residues. Germline loops: CDR1 PRHDT, CDR2 FYEKMQ (reference sequence). J lost 0 bases, V lost 4 bases, and 12 bases had no gene match. CDR3 sequence: CASSSLLGLAGGGPSYNEQFF. The CDR3 DNA reads TGTGCCAGCAGCTCGCTCCTGGGACTAGCGGGAGGGGGACCCTCCTACAATGAGCAGTTCTTC.

The chain recombines TRBV28 with TRBJ2-7, with D uncertain. Germline V gene data show CDR1 as MDHEN and CDR2 as SYDVKM. This CDR3 is 11 amino acids long. V was pared by 11 bases and J by 7 bases, with 15 bases between. The CDR3 is CASGRIREQYF. CDR3 nucleotides: TGTGCCTCGGGTCGGATCCGTGAGCAGTACTTC.

The chain employs TRBV6-4 and TRBJ2-2, with D uncertain. This CDR3 is built from 13 residues. Between the trimmed V and J ends, which lost 5 bases and 1 base, there was a span of 5 bases. CDR1 and CDR2 (germline): MRHNA, SNTAGT. The CDR3 nucleotides are TGTGCCAGCAGTCTGGAGAACACCGGGGAGCTGTTTTTT. Translated: CASSLENTGELFF.

V and J are TRBV28 and TRBJ1-5; D is ambiguous. Deletions cut 6 bases from V and 0 bases from J, with 12 bases between. The CDR3 sequence is 15 residues long. Germline V gene lookup returns CDR1 MDHEN and CDR2 SYDVKM. CDR3 sequence (DNA): TGTGCCAGCAGAATTGGAACACTTAGCAATCAGCCCCAGCATTTT. Translated: CASRIGTLSNQPQHF.

The chain links TRBV27 to TRBJ1-6, with D hard to call. The germline V and J ends were trimmed by 0 bases and 5 bases, with 8 bases remaining between them. Germline V gene data show CDR1 as MNHEY and CDR2 as SMNVEV (reference sequence). The CDR3 length is 15 residues. CDR3 nucleotide sequence: TGTGCCAGCAGTTTATCAACGTACGATAATTCACCCCTCCACTTT. Residues: CASSLSTYDNSPLHF.

The V call is TRBV24-1, the J call TRBJ1-5; 8 nucleotides match TRBD1. This CDR3 spans 15 amino acids. CDR1 is KGHDR, CDR2 SFDVKD, per germline. With V trimmed by 5 bases and J by 5 bases, 7 bases remained unmatched. The CDR3 protein is CATSGAGGKDQPQHF. In DNA form, the CDR3 reads TGTGCCACCAGTGGGGCAGGGGGCAAGGATCAGCCCCAGCATTTT.

The gene calls are TRBV2 and TRBJ2-7; tentatively, D is TRBD1 or TRBD2 (5 bases each). Germline V gives CDR1 SNHLY, CDR2 FYNNEI. Trimming took 11 bases from V and 4 from J, leaving 12 bases between them. The CDR3 is made up of 11 amino acids. This CDR3 is CAGGPDYEQYF. CDR3 sequence (DNA): TGTGCCGGGGGTCCCGATTACGAGCAGTACTTC.

The V call is TRBV28, the J call TRBJ1-2; D perhaps matches TRBD1 (5 bases). Trimming removed 2 bases at V and 4 bases at J, with 14 bases between. This CDR3 is built from 15 residues. CDR1 is MDHEN and CDR2 is SYDVKM in the germline V gene. CDR3 nucleotide sequence: TGTGCCAGCAGTTTACCCCAGGGTGGACGCTATGGCTACACCTTC. Protein sequence: CASSLPQGGRYGYTF.

The chain's CDR3 is CASSEWGLAGVPDTQYF. CDR3 DNA sequence: TGTGCCAGCAGTGAATGGGGACTAGCGGGAGTACCAGATACGCAGTATTTT. The chain recombines TRBV2 with TRBJ2-3; 14 nucleotides align to TRBD2. This CDR3 is built from 17 residues. V gave up 2 bases and J gave up 4 bases; unmatched junction bases: 5. CDR1 SNHLY and CDR2 FYNNEI come from the germline V gene.

The chain has TRBV10-3 and TRBJ1-6; no clear D gene. The CDR3 has 13 amino acids. Germline lookup yields CDR1 ENHRY and CDR2 SYGVKD. V was clipped by 1 base and J by 7 bases, with 5 bases between them. The CDR3 DNA sequence: TGTGCCATCAGTGAGTTTGACAATTCACCCCTCCACTTT. Translating gives CAISEFDNSPLHF.

The chain links TRBV29-1 to TRBJ1-1; weak D call: TRBD1 (6 bases). CDR1 SQVTM and CDR2 ANQGSEA come from the germline V gene. V lost 7 bases to trimming and J lost 1 base, with 16 bases between them. This CDR3 spans 14 amino acids. The chain's CDR3 is CSAHYTGSNTEAFF. As DNA, the CDR3 is TGCAGCGCCCACTATACAGGGTCGAACACTGAAGCTTTCTTT.

The gene calls are TRBV5-5 and TRBJ2-7; no reliable D call. This CDR3 contains 15 residues. Germline CDR1 is SGHKS and CDR2 is YYEKEE (reference sequence). Trimming shortened V by 2 bases and J by 9 bases, and 21 bases separated the two germline ends. The CDR3 DNA is TGTGCCAGCAGCTTTGGTACAGCCTTTACGTGGGTGCAGTACTTC. It encodes CASSFGTAFTWVQYF.

The chain recombines TRBV19 with TRBJ2-4; TRBD2 agrees at 13 bases. The CDR3 spans 16 residues. Germline CDR1 LNHDA, CDR2 SQIVND (reference sequence). The ends lost 4 bases at V and 7 bases at J; junction bases unmatched: 7. The chain's CDR3 is CASSKEGLAGLNIQYF. Here the CDR3 DNA reads TGTGCCAGTAGTAAGGAGGGACTAGCGGGACTGAACATTCAGTACTTC.

The rearrangement links TRBV28 to TRBJ1-5; D unresolved. CDR1 and CDR2 from the germline V gene are MDHEN and SYDVKM. This CDR3 is built from 15 residues. Trimming pared 5 bases from V and 1 base from J, leaving 12 bases between. The CDR3 coding sequence is TGTGCCAGCAGTCAAAGGAGGGTCAGCAATCAGCCCCAGCATTTT. Translating it yields CASSQRRVSNQPQHF.

The J gene is TRBJ1-5, the V gene TRBV19; 8 bases are a match to TRBD1. Germline V gene sequence: CDR1 LNHDA, CDR2 SQIVND (reference sequence). The CDR3 length is 15 residues. V lost 5 bases, J lost 5 bases, and 8 bases stayed unmatched. Written as DNA, the CDR3 is TGTGCCAGTAGTCCAAACAGGGGGGGAGATCAGCCCCAGCATTTT. Protein: CASSPNRGGDQPQHF.

The rearrangement uses TRBV28 and TRBJ2-5, with D possibly matching TRBD2 (6 bases). The V gene's germline CDR1 is MDHEN and CDR2 SYDVKM. The CDR3 extends over 14 amino acids. V lost 3 bases and J 5 bases, leaving 13 bases between the germline ends. In DNA, the CDR3 is TGTGCCAGCAGTTTGACCGGGGGATGGGAGACCCAGTACTTC. This translates into CASSLTGGWETQYF.

A single count supports this clone. The chain combines TRBV10-1 with TRBJ1-5, with TRBD1 matching over 8 bases. The CDR3 sequence is 18 residues long. V was pared by 9 bases and J by 2 bases, with 18 bases of the junction left unmatched. Germline V CDR1 and CDR2: WNHNN, SYGVQD (reference sequence). The CDR3 DNA reads as TGCGCCAGTCATCCCCTAGACAGGGGAAAGGGGGGCAATCAGCCCCAGCATTTT. Amino acid sequence: CASHPLDRGKGGNQPQHF.

Concerning this clone: At one end, the junction sequence differs from germline, possibly due to a read error. The chain has TRBV7-7 and TRBJ2-2; D might be TRBD1 (5 bases). The germline CDR1 and CDR2 sequences are SSHAT and FNYEAQ (reference sequence). The CDR3 contains 15 residues. In nucleotides, the CDR3 is TGTGCTAGCAGCCCCCAGGCCTCAGGGCCCGGGGAGCTGTTTTTT. Translating gives CASSPQASGPGELFF.

This chain joins TRBV9 and TRBJ1-3; 8 bases fit TRBD1. Per germline, CDR1 SGDLS and CDR2 YYNGEE. This CDR3 has 18 residues. Trimming at V came to 3 bases and at J to 5 bases, leaving 16 bases not matched to a gene. DNA of the CDR3: TGTGCCAGCAGCGGAACAACATCACAGGGGGGTAGAAGAAACACCATATATTTT. It is translated as CASSGTTSQGGRRNTIYF.

DNA of the CDR3: TGTGCCAGCAGCAGTTCTAGCGGGAGCTTGTATGAGCAGTTCTTC. Translation gives CASSSSSGSLYEQFF. This sequence joins TRBV28 and TRBJ2-1; 10 nucleotides align to TRBD2. The germline V gene has CDR1 MDHEN and CDR2 SYDVKM. CDR3 length: 15 residues. The V gene end was trimmed by 6 bases and the J gene end by 8 bases; junction bases not matched to a gene: 10.

The chain combines TRBV5-1 with TRBJ1-6, with 9 nucleotides matching TRBD1. The CDR3 runs to 17 residues. Germline values: CDR1 SGHRS, CDR2 YFSETQ. Unmatched junction bases numbered 8, after V lost 1 base and J lost 6 bases. CDR3 DNA sequence: TGCGCCAGCAGCTTGACAGACCCGGGACAGGGTAATTCACCCCTCCACTTT. This encodes CASSLTDPGQGNSPLHF.

This chain links TRBV6-5 with TRBJ2-6; D not resolved. V gave up 2 bases and J gave up 0 bases, with 5 bases separating them. Germline V gene sequence: CDR1 MNHEY, CDR2 SVGAGI. This CDR3 has 15 residues. CDR3 sequence: CASSYGLSGANVLTF. The CDR3 DNA follows: TGTGCCAGCAGTTACGGCCTCTCTGGGGCCAACGTCCTGACTTTC.

The chain joins TRBV28 to TRBJ1-4; TRBD1 is a possible D gene (5 bases). The CDR3 loop spans 14 amino acids. Trimming pared 7 bases from V and 8 bases from J, leaving 17 bases between. Looked up from germline, CDR1 is MDHEN and CDR2 is SYDVKM. The CDR3 DNA reads TGTGCCAGCACTCCCCATGGGGGGGTCGAAAAACTGTTTTTT. Residues: CASTPHGGVEKLFF.

The rearrangement links TRBV28 to TRBJ1-1; 9 bases match TRBD1. The germline gives CDR1 MDHEN, CDR2 SYDVKM. Unmatched junction bases numbered 7, after V lost 6 bases and J lost 2 bases. The CDR3 contains 15 residues. CDR3 sequence reads: CASRLNRGQNTEAFF. The CDR3 DNA is TGTGCCAGCAGACTTAACAGGGGGCAAAACACTGAAGCTTTCTTT.

The chain is built from TRBV6-1 and TRBJ1-5; 7 bases align to TRBD1. CDR1 and CDR2 (germline): MNHNS, SASEGT. CDR3 size: 16 residues. V was clipped by 6 bases and J by 2 bases; unmatched bases: 10. The CDR3 DNA reads as TGTGCCAGCAGGGAACAGGGGACTGGGGGCAATCAGCCCCAGCATTTT. It encodes CASREQGTGGNQPQHF.

The chain uses TRBV24-1 and TRBJ2-3; no clear D gene. CDR1 and CDR2 from the germline V gene are KGHDR and SFDVKD. The CDR3 contains 13 residues. The V end lost 3 bases, the J end lost 6 bases, and 9 bases lay between the germline ends. CDR3 in amino acids: CATSDQYGDTQYF. The CDR3 DNA is TGTGCCACCAGTGATCAGTACGGGGATACGCAGTATTTT.

The chain links TRBV4-1 to TRBJ2-1; perhaps TRBD1 as D (6 bases). This CDR3 is built from 18 residues. The germline CDR1 and CDR2 sequences are MGHRA and YSYEKL. Trimming took off 4 bases at V and 5 bases at J, with 24 bases between the two ends. The CDR3: CASSLAGPGTSRNNEQFF. CDR3 bases: TGCGCCAGCAGCCTCGCTGGCCCCGGGACAAGTAGGAACAATGAGCAGTTCTTC.